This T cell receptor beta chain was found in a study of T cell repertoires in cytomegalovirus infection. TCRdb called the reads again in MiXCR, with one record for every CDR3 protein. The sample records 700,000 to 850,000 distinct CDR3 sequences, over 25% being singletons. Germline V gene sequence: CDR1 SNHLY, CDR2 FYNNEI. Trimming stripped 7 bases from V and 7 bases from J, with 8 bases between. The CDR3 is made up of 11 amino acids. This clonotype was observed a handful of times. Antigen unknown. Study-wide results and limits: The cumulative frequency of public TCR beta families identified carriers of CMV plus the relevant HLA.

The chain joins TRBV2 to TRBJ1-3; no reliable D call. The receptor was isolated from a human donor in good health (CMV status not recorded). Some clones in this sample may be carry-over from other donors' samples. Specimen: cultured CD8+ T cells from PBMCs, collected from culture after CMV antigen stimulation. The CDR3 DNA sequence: TGTGCCAGCACGCTAAGCAACACCATATATTTT. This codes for CASTLSNTIYF.